This TCR beta chain derives from a study of beta chain features in type 1 diabetes. Study-wide background: The patients were much like the healthy donors in age, gender and cell yields. Researchers looked at about 110 million sorted cells across all samples. Regarding the study as a whole: High-TCR-expressing cells could be over-represented by cDNA sequencing. A moderate, significant TCRB CDR3 shortening appeared in type 1 diabetes across four CD4+ subsets.

The sample holds a few counts of this clone. Its target is not known. This specimen includes other DNA sequences encoding the same CDR3. The CDR3 spans 12 residues. Germline V gene lookup returns CDR1 SQVTM and CDR2 ANQGSEA. The germline V and J ends were trimmed by 7 bases and 2 bases, with 11 bases remaining between them. The isolated RNA, all of it, was reverse transcribed, so expressed TCRB transcripts were what got sequenced. Data came from immunoSEQ multiplex PCR; TCRdb stores just in-frame clones and leaves some out. The sample holds more than 300,000 clones; roughly 9% are singletons and the top ten take roughly 0.99%.

Material for sequencing was central memory CD4+ T cells from blood. The V and J genes are TRBV29-1 and TRBJ1-2; tentative D call: TRBD1 (5 bases). The TCR originated in a young man with type 1 diabetes. Here the CDR3 DNA reads TGCAGCGCCGGGACGGGCAACTATGGCTACACCTTC. The encoded protein is CSAGTGNYGYTF.